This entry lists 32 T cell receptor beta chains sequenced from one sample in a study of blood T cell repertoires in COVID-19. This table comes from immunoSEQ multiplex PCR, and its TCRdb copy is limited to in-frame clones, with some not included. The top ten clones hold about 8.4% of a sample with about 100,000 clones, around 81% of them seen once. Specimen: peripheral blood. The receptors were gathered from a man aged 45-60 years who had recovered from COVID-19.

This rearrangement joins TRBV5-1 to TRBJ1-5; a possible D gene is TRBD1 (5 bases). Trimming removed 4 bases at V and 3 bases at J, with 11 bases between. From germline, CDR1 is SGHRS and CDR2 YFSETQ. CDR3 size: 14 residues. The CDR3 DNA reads TGCGCCAGCAGCCCGGGGGATCTCAATCAGCCCCAGCATTTT. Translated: CASSPGDLNQPQHF. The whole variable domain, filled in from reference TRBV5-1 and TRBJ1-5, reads KAGVTQTPRYLIKTRGQQVTLSCSPISGHRSVSWYQQTPGQGLQFLFEYFSETQRNKGNFPGRFSGRQFSNSRSEMNVSTLELGDSALYLCASSPGDLNQPQHFGDGTRLSIL.

CDR3 protein: CASSQDLGNSNQPQHF. The CDR3 DNA sequence: TGTGCCAGCAGCCAAGATCTCGGGAATAGCAATCAGCCCCAGCATTTT. The chain uses TRBV4-2 and TRBJ1-5; D is unresolved. The germline V and J ends were trimmed by 0 bases and 0 bases, with 9 bases remaining between them. This CDR3 spans 16 amino acids. Germline V CDR1 and CDR2: LGHNA, YNFKEQ.

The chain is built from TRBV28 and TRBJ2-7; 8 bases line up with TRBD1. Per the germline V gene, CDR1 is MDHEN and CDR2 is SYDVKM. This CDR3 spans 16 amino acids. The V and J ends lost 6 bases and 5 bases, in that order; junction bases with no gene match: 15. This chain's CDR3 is CASSPIQGARVDEQYF. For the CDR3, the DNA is TGTGCCAGCAGCCCTATCCAGGGGGCGCGGGTTGACGAGCAGTACTTC.

The CDR3 coding sequence is TGTGCCAGCAGCTCCGGCCGACTCCGGGGGTTCGGGCAAGAGACCCAGTACTTC. Translated: CASSSGRLRGFGQETQYF. The V gene is TRBV7-8, the J gene TRBJ2-5; tentative D call: TRBD2 (6 bases). The CDR3 spans 18 residues. Trimming took off 4 bases at V and 2 bases at J, with 23 bases between the two ends. Per the germline V gene, CDR1 is SGHVS and CDR2 is FQNEAQ.

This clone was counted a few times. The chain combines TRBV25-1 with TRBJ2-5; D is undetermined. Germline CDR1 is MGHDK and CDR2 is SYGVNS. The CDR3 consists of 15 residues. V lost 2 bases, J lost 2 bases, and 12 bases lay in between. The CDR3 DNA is TGTGCCAGCAGTGAAGTGGGCAGGCAACAAGAGACCCAGTACTTC. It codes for CASSEVGRQQETQYF.

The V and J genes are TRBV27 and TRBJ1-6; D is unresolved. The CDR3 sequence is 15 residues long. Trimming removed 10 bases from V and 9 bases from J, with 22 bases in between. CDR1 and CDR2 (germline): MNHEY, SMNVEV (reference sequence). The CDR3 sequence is CATSEVAMSSSPLHF. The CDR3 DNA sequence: TGTGCCACCTCAGAGGTTGCCATGAGTAGTTCACCCCTCCACTTT.

CDR3 nucleotides: TGTGCCACCAGGGGGGGAGGGGGCAATGAGCAGTTCTTC. Its protein is CATRGGGGNEQFF. V and J are TRBV24-1 and TRBJ2-1; D may be TRBD2 (7 bases). In germline, CDR1 is KGHDR, CDR2 SFDVKD. The CDR3 length is 13 residues. The ends were cut back, 7 bases at V and 6 bases at J, with 12 bases in the middle.

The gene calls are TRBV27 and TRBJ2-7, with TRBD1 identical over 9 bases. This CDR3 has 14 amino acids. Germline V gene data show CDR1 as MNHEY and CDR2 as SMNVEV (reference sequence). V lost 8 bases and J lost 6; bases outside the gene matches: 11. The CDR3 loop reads CASGTGTGPSEQYF. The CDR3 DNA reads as TGTGCCAGCGGAACCGGGACAGGGCCCTCCGAGCAGTACTTC.

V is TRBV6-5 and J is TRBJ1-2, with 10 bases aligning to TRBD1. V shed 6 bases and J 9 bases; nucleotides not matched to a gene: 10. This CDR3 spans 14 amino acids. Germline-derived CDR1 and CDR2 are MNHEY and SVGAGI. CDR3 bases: TGTGCCAGCAGAGCCCGACAGGGGGCGCTTAGCTACACCTTC. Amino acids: CASRARQGALSYTF.

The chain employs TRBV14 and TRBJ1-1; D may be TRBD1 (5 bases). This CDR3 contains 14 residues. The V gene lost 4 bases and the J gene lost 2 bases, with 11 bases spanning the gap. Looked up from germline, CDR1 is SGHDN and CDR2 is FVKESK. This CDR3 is CASSPRQSNTEAFF. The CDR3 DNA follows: TGTGCCAGCAGCCCTAGACAGAGTAACACTGAAGCTTTCTTT.

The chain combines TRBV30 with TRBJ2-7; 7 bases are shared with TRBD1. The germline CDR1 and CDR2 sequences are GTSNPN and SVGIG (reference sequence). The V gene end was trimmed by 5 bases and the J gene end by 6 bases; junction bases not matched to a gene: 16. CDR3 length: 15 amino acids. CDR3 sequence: CAWGGTALPRSEQYF. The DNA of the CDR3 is TGTGCCTGGGGTGGGACAGCCCTCCCCCGAAGCGAGCAGTACTTC. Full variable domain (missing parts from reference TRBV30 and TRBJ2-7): SQTIHQWPATLVQPVGSPLSLECTVEGTSNPNLYWYRQAAGRGLQLLFYSVGIGQISSEVPQNLSASRPQDRQFILSSKKLLLSDSGFYLCAWGGTALPRSEQYFGPGTRLTVT.

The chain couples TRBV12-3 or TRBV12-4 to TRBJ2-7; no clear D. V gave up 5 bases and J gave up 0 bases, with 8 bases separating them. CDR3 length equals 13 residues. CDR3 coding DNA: TGTGCCAGCAGTACAACAGTCTCCTACGAGCAGTACTTC. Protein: CASSTTVSYEQYF.

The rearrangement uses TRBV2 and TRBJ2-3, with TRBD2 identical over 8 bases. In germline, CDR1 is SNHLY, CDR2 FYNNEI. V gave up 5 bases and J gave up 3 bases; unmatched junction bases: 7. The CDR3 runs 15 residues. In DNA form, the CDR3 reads TGTGCCAGCAGTAAACTAACTAGCGGTACAGATACGCAGTATTTT. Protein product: CASSKLTSGTDTQYF.

The CDR3 reads CASSQTRGNQPQHF. The CDR3 coding sequence is TGTGCCAGCAGTCAAACCAGGGGAAATCAGCCCCAGCATTTT. The V call is TRBV6-5, the J call TRBJ1-5; a possible D gene is TRBD1 (6 bases). The CDR3 sequence is 14 residues long. The germline V gene has CDR1 MNHEY and CDR2 SVGAGI. Trimming left V 5 bases short and J 4 bases short, with 12 bases between.

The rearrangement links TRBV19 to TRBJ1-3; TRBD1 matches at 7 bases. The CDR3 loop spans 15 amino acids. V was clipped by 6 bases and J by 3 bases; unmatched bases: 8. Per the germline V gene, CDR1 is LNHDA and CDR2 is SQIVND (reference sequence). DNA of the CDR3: TGTGCCAGTAGGAAAGACAGGGCTGGTGGAAACACCATATATTTT. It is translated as CASRKDRAGGNTIYF.

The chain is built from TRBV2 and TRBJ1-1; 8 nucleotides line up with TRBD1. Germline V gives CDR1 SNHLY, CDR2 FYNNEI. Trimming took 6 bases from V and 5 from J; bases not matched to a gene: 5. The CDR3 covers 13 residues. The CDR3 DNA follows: TGTGCCAGCAGGGACAGGGAGGGAACTGAAGCTTTCTTT. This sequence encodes CASRDREGTEAFF.

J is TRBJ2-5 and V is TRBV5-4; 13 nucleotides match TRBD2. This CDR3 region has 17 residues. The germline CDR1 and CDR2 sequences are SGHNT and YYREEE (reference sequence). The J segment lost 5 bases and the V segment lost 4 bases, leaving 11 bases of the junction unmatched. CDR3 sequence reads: CASSPRTSGRARETQYF. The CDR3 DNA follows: TGTGCCAGCAGCCCCCGAACTAGCGGGAGGGCCAGGGAGACCCAGTACTTC.

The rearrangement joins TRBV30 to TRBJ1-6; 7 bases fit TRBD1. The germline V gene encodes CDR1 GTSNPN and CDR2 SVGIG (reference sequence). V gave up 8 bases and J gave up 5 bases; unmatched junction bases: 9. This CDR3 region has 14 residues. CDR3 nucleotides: TGTGCCCGAAACCAAGGACAGGATAATTCACCCCTCCACTTT. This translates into CARNQGQDNSPLHF. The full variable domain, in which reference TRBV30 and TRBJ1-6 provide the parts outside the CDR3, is SQTIHQWPATLVQPVGSPLSLECTVEGTSNPNLYWYRQAAGRGLQLLFYSVGIGQISSEVPQNLSASRPQDRQFILSSKKLLLSDSGFYLCARNQGQDNSPLHFGNGTRLTVT.

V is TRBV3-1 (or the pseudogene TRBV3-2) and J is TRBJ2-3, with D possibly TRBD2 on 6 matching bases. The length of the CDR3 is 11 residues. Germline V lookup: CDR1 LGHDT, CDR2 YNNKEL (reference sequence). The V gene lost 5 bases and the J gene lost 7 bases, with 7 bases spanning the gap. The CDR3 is CASSGGYTQYF. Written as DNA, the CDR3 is TGTGCCAGCAGCGGGGGGTATACGCAGTATTTT.

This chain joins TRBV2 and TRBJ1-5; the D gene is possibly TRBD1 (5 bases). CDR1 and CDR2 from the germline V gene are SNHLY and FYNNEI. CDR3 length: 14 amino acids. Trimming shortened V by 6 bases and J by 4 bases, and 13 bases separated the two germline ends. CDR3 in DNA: TGTGCCAGCAGCGTAGACAGCCAGAATCAGCCCCAGCATTTT. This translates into CASSVDSQNQPQHF.

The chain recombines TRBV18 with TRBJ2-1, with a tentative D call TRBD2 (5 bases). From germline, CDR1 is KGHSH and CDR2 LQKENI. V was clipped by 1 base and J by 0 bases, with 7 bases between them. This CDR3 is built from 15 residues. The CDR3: CASSPQRSSYNEQFF. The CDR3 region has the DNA TGTGCCAGCTCACCACAGCGGAGCTCCTACAATGAGCAGTTCTTC. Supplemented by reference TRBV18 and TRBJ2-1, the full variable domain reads NAGVMQNPRHLVRRRGQEARLRCSPMKGHSHVYWYRQLPEEGLKFMVYLQKENIIDESGMPKERFSAEFPKEGPSILRIQQVVRGDSAAYFCASSPQRSSYNEQFFGPGTRLTVL.

The CDR3 DNA follows: TGTGCCAGCAGCCAACCGACAGGGGAAGGCTACACCTTC. Protein product: CASSQPTGEGYTF. This chain connects TRBV3-1 (or the pseudogene TRBV3-2) to TRBJ1-2; 8 bases align to TRBD1. The ends lost 2 bases at V and 8 bases at J; junction bases unmatched: 4. The CDR3 totals 13 residues. CDR1 and CDR2 (germline): LGHDT, YNNKEL (reference sequence).

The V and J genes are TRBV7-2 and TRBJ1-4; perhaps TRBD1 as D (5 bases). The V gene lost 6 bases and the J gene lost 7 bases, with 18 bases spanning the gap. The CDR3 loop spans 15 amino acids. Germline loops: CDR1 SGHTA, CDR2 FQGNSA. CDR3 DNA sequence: TGTGCCAGCAGTCCACGGGGGGGTAGAAGTGAAAAACTGTTTTTT. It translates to CASSPRGGRSEKLFF. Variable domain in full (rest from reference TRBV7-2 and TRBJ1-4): GAGVSQSPSNKVTEKGKDVELRCDPISGHTALYWYRQSLGQGLEFLIYFQGNSAPDKSGLPSDRFSAERTGGSVSTLTIQRTQQEDSAVYLCASSPRGGRSEKLFFGSGTQLSVL.

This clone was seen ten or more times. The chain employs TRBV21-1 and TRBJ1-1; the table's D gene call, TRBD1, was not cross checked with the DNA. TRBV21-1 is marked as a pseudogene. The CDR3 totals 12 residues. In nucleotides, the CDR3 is TGTGCCAGCTACCGACCGACAGGGGAGGCTTTCTTT. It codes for CASYRPTGEAFF.

CDR3 loop: CASSPRDSYNSPLHF. The CDR3 nucleotides are TGTGCCAGCAGCCCCCGGGACAGCTATAATTCACCCCTCCACTTT. J is TRBJ1-6 and V is TRBV14; 7 bases map to TRBD1. Germline loops: CDR1 SGHDN, CDR2 FVKESK. This CDR3 comprises 15 residues. V shed 4 bases, J shed 3 bases, and the junction held 3 bases outside the gene matches.

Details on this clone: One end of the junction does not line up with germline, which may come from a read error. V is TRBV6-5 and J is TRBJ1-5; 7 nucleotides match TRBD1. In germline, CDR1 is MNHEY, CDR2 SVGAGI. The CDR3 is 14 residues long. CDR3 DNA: TGTACCAGCAGTCCGGGACAGAGCAATCAGCCCCAGCATTTT. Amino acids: CTSSPGQSNQPQHF.

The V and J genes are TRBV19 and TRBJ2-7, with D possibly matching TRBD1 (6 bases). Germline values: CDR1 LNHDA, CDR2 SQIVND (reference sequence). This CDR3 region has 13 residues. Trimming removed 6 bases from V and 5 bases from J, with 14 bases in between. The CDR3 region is CASSPDRGHEQYF. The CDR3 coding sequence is TGTGCCAGTAGCCCGGACAGAGGTCACGAGCAGTACTTC. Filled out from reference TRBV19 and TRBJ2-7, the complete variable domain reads DGGITQSPKYLFRKEGQNVTLSCEQNLNHDAMYWYRQDPGQGLRLIYYSQIVNDFQKGDIAEGYSVSREKKESFPLTVTSAQKNPTAFYLCASSPDRGHEQYFGPGTRLTVT.

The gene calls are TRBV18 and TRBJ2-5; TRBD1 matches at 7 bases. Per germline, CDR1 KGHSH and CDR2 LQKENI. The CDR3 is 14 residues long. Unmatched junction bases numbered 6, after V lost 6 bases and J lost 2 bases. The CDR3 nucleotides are TGTGCCAGCTCCTTTGCGGACAGGCAAGAGACCCAGTACTTC. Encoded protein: CASSFADRQETQYF.

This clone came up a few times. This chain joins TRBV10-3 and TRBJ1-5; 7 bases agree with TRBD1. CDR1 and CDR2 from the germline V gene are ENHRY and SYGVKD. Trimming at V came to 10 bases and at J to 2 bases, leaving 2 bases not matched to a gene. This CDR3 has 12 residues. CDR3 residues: CANGQGNQPQHF. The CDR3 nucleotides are TGTGCCAACGGACAGGGCAATCAGCCCCAGCATTTT.

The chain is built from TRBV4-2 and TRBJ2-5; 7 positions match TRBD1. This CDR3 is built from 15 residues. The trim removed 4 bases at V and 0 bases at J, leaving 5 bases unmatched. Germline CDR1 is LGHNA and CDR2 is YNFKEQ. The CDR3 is CASSLPGQYQETQYF. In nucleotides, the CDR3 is TGTGCCAGCAGCCTCCCGGGACAGTACCAAGAGACCCAGTACTTC.

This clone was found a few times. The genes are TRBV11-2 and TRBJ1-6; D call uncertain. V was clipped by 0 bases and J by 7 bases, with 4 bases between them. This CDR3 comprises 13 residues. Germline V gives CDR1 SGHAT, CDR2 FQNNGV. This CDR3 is CASSLERNSPLHF. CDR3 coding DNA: TGTGCCAGCAGCTTAGAGAGGAATTCACCCCTCCACTTT. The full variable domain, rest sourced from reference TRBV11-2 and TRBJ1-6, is EAGVAQSPRYKIIEKRQSVAFWCNPISGHATLYWYQQILGQGPKLLIQFQNNGVVDDSQLPKDRFSAERLKGVDSTLKIQPAKLEDSAVYLCASSLERNSPLHFGNGTRLTVT.

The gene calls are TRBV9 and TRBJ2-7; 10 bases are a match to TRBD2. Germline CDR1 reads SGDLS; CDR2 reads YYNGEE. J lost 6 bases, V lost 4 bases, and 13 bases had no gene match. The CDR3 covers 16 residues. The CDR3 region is CASSKREQLAGSEQYF. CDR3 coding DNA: TGTGCCAGCAGCAAGAGGGAGCAACTAGCGGGGTCCGAGCAGTACTTC.